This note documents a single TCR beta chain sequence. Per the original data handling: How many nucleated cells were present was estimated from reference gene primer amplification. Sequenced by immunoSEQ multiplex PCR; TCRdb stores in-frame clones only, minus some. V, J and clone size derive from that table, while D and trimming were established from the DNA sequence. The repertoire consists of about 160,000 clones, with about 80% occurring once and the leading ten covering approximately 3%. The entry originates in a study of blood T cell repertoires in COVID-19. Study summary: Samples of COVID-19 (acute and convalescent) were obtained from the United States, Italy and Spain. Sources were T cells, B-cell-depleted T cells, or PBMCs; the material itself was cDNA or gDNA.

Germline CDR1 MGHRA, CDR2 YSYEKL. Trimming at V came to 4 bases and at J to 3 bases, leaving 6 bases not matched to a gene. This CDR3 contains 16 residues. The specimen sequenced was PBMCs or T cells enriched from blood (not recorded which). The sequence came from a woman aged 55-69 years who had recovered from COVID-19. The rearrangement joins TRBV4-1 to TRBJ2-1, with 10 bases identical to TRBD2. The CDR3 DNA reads TGCGCCAGCAGCCCACTCCTAGCGGGGGTCTACAATGAGCAGTTCTTC. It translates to CASSPLLAGVYNEQFF.